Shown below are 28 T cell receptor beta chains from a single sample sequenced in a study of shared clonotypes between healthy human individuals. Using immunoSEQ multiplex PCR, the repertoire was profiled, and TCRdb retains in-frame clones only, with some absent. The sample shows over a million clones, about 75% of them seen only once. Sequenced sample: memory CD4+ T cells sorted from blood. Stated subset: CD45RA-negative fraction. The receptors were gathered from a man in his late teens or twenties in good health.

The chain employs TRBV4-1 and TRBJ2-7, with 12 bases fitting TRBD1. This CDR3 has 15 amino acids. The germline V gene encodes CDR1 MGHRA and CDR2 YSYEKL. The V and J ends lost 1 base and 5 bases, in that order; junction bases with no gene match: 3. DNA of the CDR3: TGCGCCAGCAGCCAAGGGGGACAGGGGGCTAACGAGCAGTACTTC. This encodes CASSQGGQGANEQYF.

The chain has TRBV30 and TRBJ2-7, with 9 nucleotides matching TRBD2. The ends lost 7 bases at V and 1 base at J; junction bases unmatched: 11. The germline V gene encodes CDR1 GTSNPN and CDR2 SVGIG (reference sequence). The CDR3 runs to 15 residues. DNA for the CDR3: TGTGCCTCCCCTGGGCTAGCGGGGAAGTCCTACGAGCAGTACTTC. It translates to CASPGLAGKSYEQYF.

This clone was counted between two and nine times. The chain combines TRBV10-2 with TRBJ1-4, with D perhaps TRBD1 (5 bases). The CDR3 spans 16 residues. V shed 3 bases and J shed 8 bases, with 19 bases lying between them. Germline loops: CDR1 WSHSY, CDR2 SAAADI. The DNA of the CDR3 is TGCGCCAGCAGTGATATCTCTCTCCAGGGTTGGGAAAAACTGTTTTTT. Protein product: CASSDISLQGWEKLFF.

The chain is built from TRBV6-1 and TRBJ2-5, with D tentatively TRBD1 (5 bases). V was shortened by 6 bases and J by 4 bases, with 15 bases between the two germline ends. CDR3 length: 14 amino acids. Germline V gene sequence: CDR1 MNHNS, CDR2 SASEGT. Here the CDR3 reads CASRFHQGGETQYF. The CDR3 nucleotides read TGTGCCAGCAGGTTTCATCAGGGTGGAGAGACCCAGTACTTC.

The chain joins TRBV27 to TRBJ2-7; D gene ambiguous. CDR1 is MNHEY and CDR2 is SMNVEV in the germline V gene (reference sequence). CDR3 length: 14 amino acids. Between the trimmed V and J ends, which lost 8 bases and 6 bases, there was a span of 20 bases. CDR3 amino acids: CASGSLIRPSEQYF. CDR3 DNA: TGTGCCAGCGGGTCTCTTATCCGGCCTTCCGAGCAGTACTTC.

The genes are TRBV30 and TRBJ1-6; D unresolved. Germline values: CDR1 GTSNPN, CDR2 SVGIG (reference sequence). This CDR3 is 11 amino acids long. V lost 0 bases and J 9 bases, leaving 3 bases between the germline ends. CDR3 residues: CAWSVSSPLHF. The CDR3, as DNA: TGTGCCTGGAGTGTTAGTTCACCCCTCCACTTT.

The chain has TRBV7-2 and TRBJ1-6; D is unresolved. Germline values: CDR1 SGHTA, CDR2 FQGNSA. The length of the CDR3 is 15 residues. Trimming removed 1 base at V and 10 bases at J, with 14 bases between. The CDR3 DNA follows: TGTGCCAGCAGCTTAGGGACCCTTGGAAGATCACCCCTCCACTTT. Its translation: CASSLGTLGRSPLHF. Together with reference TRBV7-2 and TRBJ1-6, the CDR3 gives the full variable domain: GAGVSQSPSNKVTEKGKDVELRCDPISGHTALYWYRQSLGQGLEFLIYFQGNSAPDKSGLPSDRFSAERTGGSVSTLTIQRTQQEDSAVYLCASSLGTLGRSPLHFGNGTRLTVT.

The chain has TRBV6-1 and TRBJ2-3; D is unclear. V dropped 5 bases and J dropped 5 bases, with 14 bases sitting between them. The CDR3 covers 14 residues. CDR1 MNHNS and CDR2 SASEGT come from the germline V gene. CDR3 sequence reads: CASSPGLTGDTQYF. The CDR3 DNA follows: TGTGCCAGCAGTCCCGGTCTCACTGGAGATACGCAGTATTTT.

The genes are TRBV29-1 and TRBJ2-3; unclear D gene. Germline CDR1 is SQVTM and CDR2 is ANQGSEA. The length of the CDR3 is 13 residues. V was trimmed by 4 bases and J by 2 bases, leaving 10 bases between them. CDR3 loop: CSVGSFTTDTQYF. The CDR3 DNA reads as TGCAGCGTTGGAAGTTTCACCACAGATACGCAGTATTTT.

The chain's CDR3 is CASSMSTGEKLFF. CDR3 coding DNA: TGTGCCAGCAGCATGTCGACAGGGGAAAAACTGTTTTTT. The chain joins TRBV7-2 to TRBJ1-4; 7 nucleotides match TRBD1. CDR3 length equals 13 residues. The germline gives CDR1 SGHTA, CDR2 FQGNSA. The V segment lost 5 bases and the J segment 8 bases; nucleotides outside the gene matches: 5.

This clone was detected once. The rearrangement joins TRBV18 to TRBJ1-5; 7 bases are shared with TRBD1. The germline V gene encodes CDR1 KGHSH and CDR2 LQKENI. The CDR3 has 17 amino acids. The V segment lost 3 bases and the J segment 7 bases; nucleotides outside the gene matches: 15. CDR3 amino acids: CASSPSLLAGGTQPQHF. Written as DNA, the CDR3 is TGTGCCAGCTCACCTTCGCTGCTTGCAGGGGGTACCCAGCCCCAGCATTTT. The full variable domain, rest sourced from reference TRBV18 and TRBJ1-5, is NAGVMQNPRHLVRRRGQEARLRCSPMKGHSHVYWYRQLPEEGLKFMVYLQKENIIDESGMPKERFSAEFPKEGPSILRIQQVVRGDSAAYFCASSPSLLAGGTQPQHFGDGTRLSIL.

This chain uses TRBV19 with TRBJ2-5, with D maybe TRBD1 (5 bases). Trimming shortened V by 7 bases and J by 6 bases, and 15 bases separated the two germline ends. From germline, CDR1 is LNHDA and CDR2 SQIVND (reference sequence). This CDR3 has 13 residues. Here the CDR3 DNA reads TGTGCCAGTACCTTCAGGGAAGGCCAGACCCAGTACTTC. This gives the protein CASTFREGQTQYF.

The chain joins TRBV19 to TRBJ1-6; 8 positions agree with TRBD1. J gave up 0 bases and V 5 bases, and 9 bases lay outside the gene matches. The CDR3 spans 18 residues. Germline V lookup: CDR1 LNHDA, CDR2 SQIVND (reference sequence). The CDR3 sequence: CASSETGGSSSYNSPLHF. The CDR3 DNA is TGTGCCAGTAGTGAAACAGGGGGATCGAGCTCCTATAATTCACCCCTCCACTTT. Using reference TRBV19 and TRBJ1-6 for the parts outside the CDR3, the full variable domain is DGGITQSPKYLFRKEGQNVTLSCEQNLNHDAMYWYRQDPGQGLRLIYYSQIVNDFQKGDIAEGYSVSREKKESFPLTVTSAQKNPTAFYLCASSETGGSSSYNSPLHFGNGTRLTVT.

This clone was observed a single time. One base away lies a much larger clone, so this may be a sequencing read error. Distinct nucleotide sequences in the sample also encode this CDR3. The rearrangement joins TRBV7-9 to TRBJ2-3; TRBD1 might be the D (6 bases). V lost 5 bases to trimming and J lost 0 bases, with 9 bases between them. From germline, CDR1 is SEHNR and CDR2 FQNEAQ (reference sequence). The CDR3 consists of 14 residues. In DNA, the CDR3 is TGTGCCAGCAGCCTCGGACAGAGCACAGATACGCAGTATTTT. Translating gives CASSLGQSTDTQYF.

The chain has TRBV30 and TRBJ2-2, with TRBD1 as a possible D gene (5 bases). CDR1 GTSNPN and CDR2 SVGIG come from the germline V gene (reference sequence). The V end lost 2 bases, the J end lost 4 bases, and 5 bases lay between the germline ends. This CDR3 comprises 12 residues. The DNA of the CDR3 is TGTGCCTGGAGTACAGGCACCGGGGAGCTGTTTTTT. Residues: CAWSTGTGELFF.

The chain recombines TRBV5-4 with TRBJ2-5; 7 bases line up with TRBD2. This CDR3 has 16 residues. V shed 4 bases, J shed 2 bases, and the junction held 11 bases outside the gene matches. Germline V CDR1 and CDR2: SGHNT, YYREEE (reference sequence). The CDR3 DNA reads TGTGCCAGCAGCCCCGGGGGAGGGGCACGACAAGAGACCCAGTACTTC. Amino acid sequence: CASSPGGGARQETQYF.

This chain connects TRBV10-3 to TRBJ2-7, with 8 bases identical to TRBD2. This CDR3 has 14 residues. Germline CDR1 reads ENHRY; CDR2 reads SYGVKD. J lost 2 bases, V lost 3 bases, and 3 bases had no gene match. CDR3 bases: TGTGCCATCAGTGACCCGGGACTAGCCTACGAGCAGTACTTC. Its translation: CAISDPGLAYEQYF.

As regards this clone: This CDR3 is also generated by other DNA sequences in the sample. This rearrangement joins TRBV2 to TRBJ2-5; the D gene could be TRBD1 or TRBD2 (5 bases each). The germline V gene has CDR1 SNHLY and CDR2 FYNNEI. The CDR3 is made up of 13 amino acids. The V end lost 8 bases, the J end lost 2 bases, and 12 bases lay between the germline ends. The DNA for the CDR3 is TGTGCCAGCTCCAGGGACCCGCAAGAGACCCAGTACTTC. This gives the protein CASSRDPQETQYF.

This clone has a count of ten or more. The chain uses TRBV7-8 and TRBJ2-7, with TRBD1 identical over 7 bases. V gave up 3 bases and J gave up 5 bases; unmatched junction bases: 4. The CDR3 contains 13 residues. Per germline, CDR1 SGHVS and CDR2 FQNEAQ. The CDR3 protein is CASSFDRVHEQYF. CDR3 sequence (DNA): TGTGCCAGCAGCTTCGACAGGGTCCACGAGCAGTACTTC.

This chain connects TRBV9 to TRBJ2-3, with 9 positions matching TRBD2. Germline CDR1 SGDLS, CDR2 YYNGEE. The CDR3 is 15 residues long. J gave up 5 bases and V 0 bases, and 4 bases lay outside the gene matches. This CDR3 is CASSVDAGGLDTQYF. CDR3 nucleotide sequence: TGTGCCAGCAGCGTAGACGCGGGGGGGTTAGATACGCAGTATTTT.

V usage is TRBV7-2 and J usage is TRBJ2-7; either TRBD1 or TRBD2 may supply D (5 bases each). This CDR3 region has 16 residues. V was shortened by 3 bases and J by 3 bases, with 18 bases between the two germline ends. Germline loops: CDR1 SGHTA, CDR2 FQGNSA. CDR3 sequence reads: CASSFPLTGRVYEQYF. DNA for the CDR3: TGTGCCAGCAGCTTCCCTCTAACGGGACGGGTCTACGAGCAGTACTTC. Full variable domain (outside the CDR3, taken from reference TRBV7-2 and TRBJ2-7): GAGVSQSPSNKVTEKGKDVELRCDPISGHTALYWYRQSLGQGLEFLIYFQGNSAPDKSGLPSDRFSAERTGGSVSTLTIQRTQQEDSAVYLCASSFPLTGRVYEQYFGPGTRLTVT.

Written as DNA, the CDR3 is TGTGCCAGCAGCGACAGGGTGAACACTGAAGCTTTCTTT. It translates to CASSDRVNTEAFF. The chain combines TRBV7-9 with TRBJ1-1, with 7 bases that match TRBD1. CDR3 length: 13 residues. CDR1 and CDR2 (germline): SEHNR, FQNEAQ (reference sequence). After removal of 5 bases from V and 0 bases from J, the junction contained 0 bases not matched to a gene.

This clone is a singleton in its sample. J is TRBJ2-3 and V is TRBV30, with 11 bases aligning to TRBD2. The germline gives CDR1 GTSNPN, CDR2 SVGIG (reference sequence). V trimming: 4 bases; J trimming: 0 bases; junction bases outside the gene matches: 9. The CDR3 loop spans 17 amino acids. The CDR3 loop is CAWNFMTSGASTDTQYF. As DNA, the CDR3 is TGTGCCTGGAACTTTATGACTAGCGGGGCTAGCACAGATACGCAGTATTTT.

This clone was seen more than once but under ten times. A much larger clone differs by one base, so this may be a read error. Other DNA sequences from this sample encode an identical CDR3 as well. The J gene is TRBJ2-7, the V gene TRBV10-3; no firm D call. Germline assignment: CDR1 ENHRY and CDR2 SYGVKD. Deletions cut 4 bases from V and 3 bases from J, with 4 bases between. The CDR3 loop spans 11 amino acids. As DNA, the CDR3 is TGTGCCATCAGTGGGGGCTACGAGCAGTACTTC. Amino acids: CAISGGYEQYF.

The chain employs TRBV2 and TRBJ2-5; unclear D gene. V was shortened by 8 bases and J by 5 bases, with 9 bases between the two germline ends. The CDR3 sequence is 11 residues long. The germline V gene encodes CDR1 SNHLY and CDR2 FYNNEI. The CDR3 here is CASLRVETQYF. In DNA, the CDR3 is TGTGCCAGCTTGAGAGTGGAGACCCAGTACTTC.

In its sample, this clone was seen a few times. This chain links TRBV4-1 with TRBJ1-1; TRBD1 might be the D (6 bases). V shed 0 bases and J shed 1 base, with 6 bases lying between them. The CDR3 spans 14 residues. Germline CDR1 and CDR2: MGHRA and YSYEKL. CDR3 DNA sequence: TGCGCCAGCAGCCAAGAACAGGGGAACACTGAAGCTTTCTTT. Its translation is CASSQEQGNTEAFF.

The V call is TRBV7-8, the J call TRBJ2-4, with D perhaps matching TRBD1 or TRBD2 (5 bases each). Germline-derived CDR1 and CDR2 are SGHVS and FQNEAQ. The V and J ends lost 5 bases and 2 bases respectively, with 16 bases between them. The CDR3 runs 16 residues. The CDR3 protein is CASSPTVGETKNIQYF. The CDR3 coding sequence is TGTGCCAGCAGCCCTACAGTGGGGGAGACCAAAAACATTCAGTACTTC.

CDR3 amino acids: CASSWERLSYNEQFF. The CDR3 DNA follows: TGTGCCAGCAGTTGGGAGCGACTGTCCTACAATGAGCAGTTCTTC. The gene calls are TRBV2 and TRBJ2-1; D is perhaps TRBD2 (5 bases). Germline values: CDR1 SNHLY, CDR2 FYNNEI. Between the trimmed V and J ends, which lost 5 bases and 1 base, there was a span of 12 bases. The CDR3 covers 15 residues.